These 13 T cell receptor beta chains came from one sample sequenced in a study of blood T cell repertoires in COVID-19. Produced via immunoSEQ multiplex PCR; TCRdb's table is partial and in-frame only. This table holds about 280,000 clones, 85% found once. The source material was PBMCs or T cells enriched from blood (not recorded which). The source of these receptors is a woman aged 45-60 years who had recovered from COVID-19.

The chain uses TRBV15 and TRBJ2-7; a possible D gene is TRBD1 (6 bases). The V gene's germline CDR1 is LNHNV and CDR2 YYDKDF (reference sequence). Between the trimmed V and J ends, which lost 1 base and 6 bases, there was a span of 13 bases. The CDR3 runs to 14 residues. The CDR3 DNA follows: TGTGCCACCAGCAGAGGATCAACAGGGAGCGAGCAGTACTTC. It yields the protein CATSRGSTGSEQYF.

The chain combines TRBV10-2 with TRBJ2-7; 8 nucleotides line up with TRBD1. The germline V gene has CDR1 WSHSY and CDR2 SAAADI. The CDR3 covers 15 residues. The V and J ends lost 5 bases and 2 bases, in that order; junction bases with no gene match: 8. Written as DNA, the CDR3 is TGCGCCAGCAGTCCCACGGACAGGGCTGCCTACGAGCAGTACTTC. This sequence encodes CASSPTDRAAYEQYF.

The chain couples TRBV7-2 to TRBJ1-1; D is uncertain. With 7 bases removed from V and 11 bases from J, the gap between germline ends came to 17 bases. Germline loops: CDR1 SGHTA, CDR2 FQGNSA. The length of the CDR3 is 12 residues. The CDR3 sequence: CASTIMTGEAFF. For the CDR3, the DNA is TGTGCCAGCACCATAATGACGGGAGAGGCTTTCTTT.

The chain uses TRBV7-2 and TRBJ2-5, with D possibly matching TRBD2 (5 bases). The CDR3 covers 13 residues. Germline V gene lookup returns CDR1 SGHTA and CDR2 FQGNSA. Trimming removed 3 bases at V and 5 bases at J, with 10 bases between. The CDR3 region is CASSLRRGETQYF. CDR3 DNA: TGTGCCAGCAGCTTGAGGCGCGGGGAGACCCAGTACTTC.

This sequence joins TRBV6-1 and TRBJ1-3, with unresolved D. The CDR3 loop spans 17 amino acids. Trimming cost V 3 bases and J 0 bases, with 15 bases left between them. Germline V CDR1 and CDR2: MNHNS, SASEGT. The CDR3, as DNA: TGTGCCAGCAGTGATCCGGGGAGTCCCACCTCTGGAAACACCATATATTTT. Residues: CASSDPGSPTSGNTIYF.

The chain uses TRBV2 and TRBJ2-7, with 9 bases fitting TRBD1. Per the germline V gene, CDR1 is SNHLY and CDR2 is FYNNEI. This CDR3 has 13 residues. The trim removed 8 bases at V and 4 bases at J, leaving 6 bases unmatched. The CDR3 sequence: CASGDRASYEQYF. The DNA of the CDR3 is TGTGCCAGCGGGGACAGGGCAAGTTACGAGCAGTACTTC.

The chain carries TRBV18 and TRBJ2-7, with TRBD1 identical over 9 bases. The CDR3 has 15 residues. Unmatched junction bases numbered 5, after V lost 5 bases and J lost 0 bases. The germline V gene has CDR1 KGHSH and CDR2 LQKENI. CDR3 sequence: CASSEGQGRSYEQYF. In DNA, the CDR3 is TGTGCCAGCTCAGAGGGACAGGGCCGCTCCTACGAGCAGTACTTC.

This chain links TRBV2 with TRBJ2-2; 9 nucleotides match TRBD2. This CDR3 comprises 16 residues. V gave up 5 bases and J gave up 2 bases; unmatched junction bases: 6. Germline-derived CDR1 and CDR2 are SNHLY and FYNNEI. CDR3 loop: CASSWAGGQNTGELFF. The CDR3 DNA is TGTGCCAGCAGTTGGGCGGGAGGGCAAAACACCGGGGAGCTGTTTTTT.

The gene calls are TRBV3-1 (or the pseudogene TRBV3-2) and TRBJ2-2; TRBD2 might be the D (6 bases). Germline V CDR1 and CDR2: LGHDT, YNNKEL (reference sequence). The CDR3 contains 14 residues. Trimming left V 3 bases short and J 1 base short, with 6 bases between. The CDR3 region has the DNA TGTGCCAGCAGCCAGCGGGAGAACACCGGGGAGCTGTTTTTT. This codes for CASSQRENTGELFF.

The DNA of the CDR3 is TGTGCCAGCAGCCACCCAACAGGGAATGAAGGTGAAGCTTTCTTT. It translates to CASSHPTGNEGEAFF. V usage is TRBV5-4 and J usage is TRBJ1-1, with D maybe TRBD1 (6 bases). Germline V CDR1 and CDR2: SGHNT, YYREEE (reference sequence). This CDR3 has 15 residues. Trimming removed 4 bases at V and 7 bases at J, with 20 bases between.

CDR3 coding DNA: TGTGCCAGCAGCTTTGTCGCCAGGGGGCGCATGGAGATGAGGTACACCTTC. Its protein is CASSFVARGRMEMRYTF. The gene calls are TRBV5-6 and TRBJ1-2; 8 bases are shared with TRBD1. CDR3 size: 17 residues. The V segment lost 2 bases and the J segment 11 bases; nucleotides outside the gene matches: 20. The germline CDR1 and CDR2 sequences are SGHDT and YYEEEE.

The V and J genes are TRBV11-3 and TRBJ2-2, with D perhaps TRBD2 (6 bases). CDR3 length: 13 amino acids. Trimming pared 5 bases from V and 8 bases from J, leaving 12 bases between. Looked up from germline, CDR1 is SGHNT and CDR2 is YENEEA. CDR3 DNA: TGTGCCAGCAGCGAGGGACTTGTTGGGGAGCTGTTTTTT. Protein sequence: CASSEGLVGELFF.

The rearrangement links TRBV12-3 or TRBV12-4 to TRBJ1-4; no definite D call. V lost 3 bases and J 3 bases, leaving 5 bases between the germline ends. The CDR3 is made up of 13 amino acids. The CDR3 coding sequence is TGTGCCAGCAGTTTTTCGGCTAATGAAAAACTGTTTTTT. Protein: CASSFSANEKLFF.